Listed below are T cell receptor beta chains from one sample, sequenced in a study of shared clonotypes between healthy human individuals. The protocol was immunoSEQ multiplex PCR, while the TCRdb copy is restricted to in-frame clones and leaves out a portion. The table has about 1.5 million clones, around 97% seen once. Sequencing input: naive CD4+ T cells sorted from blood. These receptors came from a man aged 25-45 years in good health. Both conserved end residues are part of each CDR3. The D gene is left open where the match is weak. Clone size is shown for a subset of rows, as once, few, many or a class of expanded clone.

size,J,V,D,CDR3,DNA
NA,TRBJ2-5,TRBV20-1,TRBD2,CSVPSGETQYF,TGCAGTGTCCCTAGCGGAGAGACCCAGTACTTC
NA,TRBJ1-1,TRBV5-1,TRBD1,CASSTSGTVNTEAFF,TGCGCCAGCAGCACCTCCGGGACAGTGAACACTGAAGCTTTCTTT
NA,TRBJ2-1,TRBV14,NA,CASSRAGSYNEQFF,TGTGCCAGCAGCCGCGCGGGCTCCTACAATGAGCAGTTCTTC
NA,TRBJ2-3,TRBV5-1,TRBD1,CASSPGQGTDTQYF,TGCGCCAGCAGCCCCGGACAGGGCACAGATACGCAGTATTTT
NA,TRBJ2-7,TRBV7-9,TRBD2,CASSQRGIAGGPIEQYF,TGTGCCAGCAGCCAGAGGGGAATAGCGGGAGGGCCAATCGAGCAGTACTTC
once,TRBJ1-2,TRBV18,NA,CASSDDRLYF,TGTGCCAGCTCAGATGACAGGCTTTACTTC
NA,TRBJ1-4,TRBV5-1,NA,CASQGSWGEKLFF,TGCGCCAGCCAGGGCTCCTGGGGTGAAAAACTGTTTTTT
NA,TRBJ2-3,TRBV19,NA,CATLRDPTDTQYF,TGTGCCACGCTCCGGGACCCAACAGATACGCAGTATTTT
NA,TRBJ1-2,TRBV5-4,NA,CASSLGNGWGDGYTF,TGTGCCAGCAGCTTGGGAAATGGCTGGGGGGACGGCTACACCTTC
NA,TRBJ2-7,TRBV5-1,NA,CASRGAEGLPSYEQYF,TGCGCCAGCAGGGGCGCGGAGGGGCTACCCTCCTACGAGCAGTACTTC
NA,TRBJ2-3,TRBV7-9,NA,CASSLSAVVTQYF,TGTGCCAGCAGCTTGTCTGCCGTGGTTACGCAGTATTTT
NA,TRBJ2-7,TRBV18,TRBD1,CASSPGQGVYEQYF,TGTGCCAGCTCACCGGGACAGGGTGTCTACGAGCAGTACTTC
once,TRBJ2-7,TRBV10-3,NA,CAISDRAQSEEQYF,TGTGCCATCAGTGACCGGGCCCAATCGGAGGAGCAGTACTTC
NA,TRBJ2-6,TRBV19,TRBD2,CASNKRALAGVVPGANVLTF,TGTGCCAGCAATAAGAGGGCGCTAGCGGGAGTAGTACCTGGGGCCAACGTCCTGACTTTC
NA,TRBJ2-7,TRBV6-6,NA,CASSWGLPPISYEQYF,TGTGCCAGCAGTTGGGGTCTACCCCCAATCTCCTACGAGCAGTACTTC
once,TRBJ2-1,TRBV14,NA,CASSQTTNEQFF,TGTGCCAGCAGCCAAACAACAAATGAGCAGTTCTTC
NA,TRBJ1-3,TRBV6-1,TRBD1,CASSDQGQSSGNTIYF,TGTGCCAGCAGTGACCAGGGACAGAGCTCTGGAAACACCATATATTTT
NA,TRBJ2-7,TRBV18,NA,CASSHGGPYEQYF,TGTGCCAGCTCGCACGGGGGTCCCTACGAGCAGTACTTC
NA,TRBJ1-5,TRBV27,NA,CASSSLTGRGYSNQPQHF,TGTGCCAGCAGTTCCCTGACGGGGAGAGGGTATAGCAATCAGCCCCAGCATTTT
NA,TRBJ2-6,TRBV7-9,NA,CASSLAISGTHSGANVLTF,TGTGCCAGCAGCTTAGCGATTTCGGGAACCCACTCTGGGGCCAACGTCCTGACTTTC
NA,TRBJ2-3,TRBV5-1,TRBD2,CASSLGAGGSGDTQYF,TGCGCCAGCAGCTTGGGGGCGGGAGGTTCGGGAGATACGCAGTATTTT
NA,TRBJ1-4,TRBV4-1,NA,CASSQWSTATNEKLFF,TGCGCCAGCAGCCAATGGTCAACAGCAACTAATGAAAAACTGTTTTTT
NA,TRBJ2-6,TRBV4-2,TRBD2,CASSQDSRLAGGLGSGANVLTF,TGTGCCAGCAGCCAAGATTCTAGGCTAGCGGGAGGGTTAGGCTCTGGGGCCAACGTCCTGACTTTC
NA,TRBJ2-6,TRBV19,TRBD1,CASGTGSGANVLTF,TGTGCCAGTGGGACAGGGTCTGGGGCCAACGTCCTGACTTTC
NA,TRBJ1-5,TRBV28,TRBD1,CASWGQGMGEQPQHF,TGTGCCAGCTGGGGACAGGGAATGGGGGAACAGCCCCAGCATTTT
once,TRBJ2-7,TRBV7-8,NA,CASSLGGWGVPYEQYF,TGTGCCAGCAGCTTAGGGGGCTGGGGAGTACCGTACGAGCAGTACTTC
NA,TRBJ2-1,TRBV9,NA,CASSVDRREQFF,TGTGCCAGCAGCGTAGACCGCCGAGAGCAGTTCTTC
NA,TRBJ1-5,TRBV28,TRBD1,CASSPSGRGHQPQHF,TGTGCCAGCAGCCCTTCCGGCAGGGGGCATCAGCCCCAGCATTTT
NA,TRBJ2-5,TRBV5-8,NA,CASSLEYGVYQETQYF,TGTGCCAGCAGCTTGGAATACGGTGTATACCAAGAGACCCAGTACTTC
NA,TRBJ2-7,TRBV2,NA,CASNQREPDEQYF,TGTGCCAGCAATCAGAGGGAGCCCGACGAGCAGTACTTC
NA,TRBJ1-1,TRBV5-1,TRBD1,CASSPRTGNTEAFF,TGCGCCAGCAGCCCGCGGACAGGGAACACTGAAGCTTTCTTT
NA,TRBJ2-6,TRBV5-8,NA,CASSVRPTQSRANVLTF,TGTGCCAGCAGCGTCCGTCCCACACAAAGTCGGGCCAACGTCCTGACTTTC
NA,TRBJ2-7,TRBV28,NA,CASTPDSYEQYF,TGTGCCAGCACCCCGGACAGCTACGAGCAGTACTTC
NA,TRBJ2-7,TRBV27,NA,CASRRGVGVRDEQYF,TGTGCCAGCAGGCGAGGCGTAGGGGTCCGGGACGAGCAGTACTTC
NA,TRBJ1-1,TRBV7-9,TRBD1,CASSLYSGRGSAEAFF,TGTGCCAGCAGCTTGTATTCGGGCAGGGGGTCGGCTGAAGCTTTCTTT
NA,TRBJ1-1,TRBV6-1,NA,CASSFLTGNEAFF,TGTGCCAGCAGCTTCCTCACGGGAAATGAAGCTTTCTTT
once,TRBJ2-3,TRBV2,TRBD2,CASSVGLAGPDTQYF,TGTGCCAGCAGTGTTGGACTAGCGGGACCAGATACGCAGTATTTT
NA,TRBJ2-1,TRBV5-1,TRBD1,CASSVTGGLVNEQFF,TGCGCCAGCAGCGTAACAGGGGGCCTCGTAAATGAGCAGTTCTTC
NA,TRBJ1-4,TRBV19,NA,CASSIEAWTKLFF,TGTGCCAGTAGTATAGAGGCGTGGACCAAACTGTTTTTT
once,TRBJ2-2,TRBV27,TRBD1,CASSLRPLRQGTGELFF,TGTGCCAGCAGTTTACGCCCCCTCCGACAGGGAACCGGGGAGCTGTTTTTT
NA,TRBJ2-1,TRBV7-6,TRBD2,CASSLLAGVYNEQFF,TGTGCCAGCAGCTTGCTAGCGGGAGTGTACAATGAGCAGTTCTTC
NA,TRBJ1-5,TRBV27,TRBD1,CASSLNRGRDQPQHF,TGTGCCAGCAGTTTAAACAGGGGGCGCGATCAGCCCCAGCATTTT
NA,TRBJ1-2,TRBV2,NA,CATKQVTLGEGYTF,TGTGCCACGAAACAGGTGACCTTAGGGGAAGGCTACACCTTC
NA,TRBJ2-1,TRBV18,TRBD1,CASSPVRQGNNEQFF,TGTGCCAGCTCACCGGTTCGACAGGGAAACAATGAGCAGTTCTTC
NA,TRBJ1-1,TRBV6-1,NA,CASRGWGMNTEAFF,TGTGCCAGCAGGGGTTGGGGCATGAACACTGAAGCTTTCTTT
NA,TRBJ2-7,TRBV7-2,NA,CASSLDLTVSYEQYF,TGTGCCAGCAGCTTAGATCTGACAGTCTCCTACGAGCAGTACTTC
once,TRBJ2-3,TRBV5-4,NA,CASSTPTTDTQYF,TGTGCCAGCAGCACCCCCACAACAGATACGCAGTATTTT
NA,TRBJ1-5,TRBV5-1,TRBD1,CASSLGQGGQPQHF,TGCGCCAGCAGCTTGGGGCAGGGGGGCCAGCCCCAGCATTTT
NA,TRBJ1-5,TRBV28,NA,CASRSGINQPQHF,TGTGCCAGCAGATCAGGGATCAATCAGCCCCAGCATTTT
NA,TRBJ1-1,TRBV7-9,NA,CASSLLLADTEAFF,TGTGCCAGCAGCTTACTATTGGCGGACACTGAAGCTTTCTTT
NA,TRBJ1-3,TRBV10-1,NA,CANQALTGNTIYF,TGCGCCAACCAGGCCTTGACAGGAAACACCATATATTTT
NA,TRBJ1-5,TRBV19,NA,CASRSSGPNRYQPQHF,TGTGCCAGTAGGAGCAGCGGACCGAATAGGTATCAGCCCCAGCATTTT
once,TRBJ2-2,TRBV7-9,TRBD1,CASSSRGRTGELFF,TGTGCCAGCAGCTCCAGGGGGCGGACCGGGGAGCTGTTTTTT